A single sample is the source of the 30 T cell receptor beta chains below, sequenced in a study of vaccination and CD4 T cells after COVID-19. Treatment in this sample: roughly 11-day PBMC culture with coronavirus spike peptide pools or control peptides (ViraFEST assay). With the Oncomine TCR Beta short-read assay, DNA from cultured CD4+ T cells was sequenced. From the PCR reads, TCRdb called clonotypes with MiXCR, one entry per CDR3 protein. This table has some 11,000 distinct CDR3 sequences, around 40% appearing once. These receptors have no identified antigens. Source material: cultured CD4+ T cells from blood. These receptors came from a human donor with COVID-19.

There are a few counts of this clonotype. This chain connects TRBV11-3 to TRBJ2-7; the D gene is possibly TRBD2 (5 bases). CDR1 is SGHNT, CDR2 YENEEA, per germline. The CDR3 contains 12 residues. Between the trimmed V and J ends, which lost 5 bases and 2 bases, there was a span of 7 bases. CDR3 DNA sequence: TGTGCCAGCAGCCTGAGGGCCTACGAGCAGTACTTC. It encodes CASSLRAYEQYF. The full variable domain, rest sourced from reference TRBV11-3 and TRBJ2-7, is EAGVVQSPRYKIIEKKQPVAFWCNPISGHNTLYWYLQNLGQGPELLIRYENEEAVDDSQLPKDRFSAERLKGVDSTLKIQPAELGDSAVYLCASSLRAYEQYFGPGTRLTVT.

This clonotype has more than one count but fewer than ten. The rearrangement links TRBV7-9 to TRBJ2-7; no clear D. CDR1 and CDR2 (germline): SEHNR, FQNEAQ (reference sequence). The ends were cut back, 2 bases at V and 3 bases at J, with 14 bases in the middle. This CDR3 region has 15 residues. The CDR3 loop reads CASSLLGSTNYEQYF. Here the CDR3 DNA reads TGTGCCAGCAGCTTATTGGGCAGTACAAACTACGAGCAGTACTTC.

V gene TRBV6-1 combines with J gene TRBJ2-7; a possible D gene is TRBD2 (5 bases). The CDR3 totals 18 residues. The ends were cut back, 6 bases at V and 6 bases at J, with 30 bases in the middle. Germline V gene data show CDR1 as MNHNS and CDR2 as SASEGT. The CDR3 region is CASSQDPRSGSLDSEQYF. For the CDR3, the DNA is TGTGCCAGCAGCCAGGACCCCCGCTCTGGTAGCTTGGACTCCGAGCAGTACTTC.

V is TRBV2 and J is TRBJ1-2; 7 nucleotides agree with TRBD1. Germline V gives CDR1 SNHLY, CDR2 FYNNEI. The CDR3 extends over 18 amino acids. The V and J ends lost 3 bases and 6 bases, in that order; junction bases with no gene match: 19. CDR3 DNA sequence: TGTGCCAGCAGTGAGGCGTCAGGGGGGGCCCAAAATCGGCATGGCTACACCTTC. Protein sequence: CASSEASGGAQNRHGYTF.

The chain couples TRBV28 to TRBJ1-2; D is undetermined. Germline CDR1 and CDR2: MDHEN and SYDVKM. This CDR3 is 13 amino acids long. V was cut by 9 bases and J by 4 bases, with 15 bases left in between. The CDR3 loop is CASAGSPGYGYTF. CDR3 sequence (DNA): TGTGCCAGTGCAGGTTCCCCGGGCTATGGCTACACCTTC.

This clonotype came up a few times. Written as DNA, the CDR3 is TGTGCCAGTAGTACCAGACAGGGCAGCACAGATACGCAGTATTTT. Encoded protein: CASSTRQGSTDTQYF. The gene calls are TRBV19 and TRBJ2-3; 7 bases are shared with TRBD1. Germline CDR1 and CDR2: LNHDA and SQIVND (reference sequence). With V trimmed by 4 bases and J by 0 bases, 4 bases remained unmatched. This CDR3 region has 15 residues.

As to this clonotype: This likely comes from a read error, as the CDR3 has no conserved phenylalanine or tryptophan at its end. This chain joins TRBV10-3 and TRBJ1-2; 11 bases agree with TRBD1. Germline V CDR1 and CDR2: ENHRY, SYGVKD. Unmatched junction bases numbered 10, after V lost 2 bases and J lost 8 bases. The length of the CDR3 is 16 residues. CDR3 nucleotide sequence: TGTGCCATCAGTGAGCGCGGACAGGGGGCTGTTGGCGGCTACACCTCC. Protein sequence: CAISERGQGAVGGYTS.

A few counts support this clonotype. CDR3 bases: TGCAGTGCTAGCGGGGGGACGGGTTGGGGAGAGACCCAGTACTTC. Translated, it gives CSASGGTGWGETQYF. V and J are TRBV20-1 and TRBJ2-5, with 7 bases fitting TRBD2. Germline CDR1 and CDR2: DFQATT and SNEGSKA (reference sequence). The CDR3 has 15 amino acids. The ends lost 3 bases at V and 4 bases at J; junction bases unmatched: 11.

The V call is TRBV19, the J call TRBJ1-1; D gene unclear. Trimming took off 6 bases at V and 4 bases at J, with 12 bases between the two ends. The CDR3 loop spans 13 amino acids. Per the germline V gene, CDR1 is LNHDA and CDR2 is SQIVND (reference sequence). CDR3 bases: TGTGCCAGTAGCACGACGGTGGCCACTGAAGCTTTCTTT. Its translation: CASSTTVATEAFF.

This clonotype showed up just a few times. The V gene is TRBV6-1, the J gene TRBJ1-1; D gene ambiguous. The CDR3 totals 15 residues. V was clipped by 2 bases and J by 1 base, with 11 bases between them. CDR1 is MNHNS, CDR2 SASEGT, per germline. The CDR3 region is CASSENPGKNTEAFF. As DNA, the CDR3 is TGTGCCAGCAGTGAAAACCCGGGAAAGAACACTGAAGCTTTCTTT.

This sequence joins TRBV28 and TRBJ1-3; D unclear. Trimming pared 1 base from V and 0 bases from J, leaving 10 bases between. CDR3 length equals 16 residues. The germline CDR1 and CDR2 sequences are MDHEN and SYDVKM. CDR3 in amino acids: CASSLSTSSSGNTIYF. The CDR3 DNA reads as TGTGCCAGCAGTTTATCCACGTCCAGCTCTGGAAACACCATATATTTT.

This clonotype has only a few counts. The chain couples TRBV7-2 to TRBJ2-7; D not resolved. Germline loops: CDR1 SGHTA, CDR2 FQGNSA. V was shortened by 5 bases and J by 3 bases, with 14 bases between the two germline ends. This CDR3 has 14 residues. This chain's CDR3 is CASSPRASIYEQYF. The DNA of the CDR3 is TGTGCCAGCAGCCCACGGGCTTCCATCTACGAGCAGTACTTC.

V gene TRBV19 combines with J gene TRBJ1-1; TRBD1 might be the D (5 bases). V lost 8 bases and J lost 10, with 17 bases in between. The CDR3 contains 12 residues. CDR1 is LNHDA, CDR2 SQIVND, per germline (reference sequence). Here the CDR3 DNA reads TGTGCCAGTGTCCAAGTTACTGGGGCAGCTTTCTTT. As protein: CASVQVTGAAFF.

This rearrangement joins TRBV12-3 or TRBV12-4 to TRBJ1-6; D is perhaps TRBD1 (6 bases). V was trimmed by 1 base and J by 10 bases, leaving 11 bases between them. This CDR3 has 14 residues. The CDR3 reads CASSLGQAGSPLHF. CDR3 coding DNA: TGTGCCAGCAGTTTAGGACAGGCCGGATCACCCCTCCACTTT.

The chain links TRBV5-5 to TRBJ2-2; tentative D call: TRBD2 (6 bases). V was pared by 4 bases and J by 5 bases, with 12 bases between. Per germline, CDR1 SGHKS and CDR2 YYEKEE (reference sequence). The CDR3 has 14 amino acids. The CDR3 bases are TGTGCCAGCAGCGCGGGGCCTTGGACCGGGGAGCTGTTTTTT. Amino acid sequence: CASSAGPWTGELFF.

The chain recombines TRBV30 with TRBJ2-7; D is uncertain. This CDR3 has 13 amino acids. The V gene's germline CDR1 is GTSNPN and CDR2 SVGIG (reference sequence). V was cut by 0 bases and J by 4 bases, with 10 bases left in between. The CDR3: CAWSVRKVYEQYF. The CDR3, as DNA: TGTGCCTGGAGTGTACGAAAGGTATACGAGCAGTACTTC.

This clonotype has only a few counts. The J gene is TRBJ2-3, the V gene TRBV20-1; D is tentatively TRBD1 or TRBD2 (6 bases each). The germline CDR1 and CDR2 sequences are DFQATT and SNEGSKA (reference sequence). The CDR3 extends over 15 amino acids. Trimming removed 0 bases from V and 6 bases from J, with 16 bases in between. The CDR3 DNA follows: TGCAGTGCTAGAGATCTAACGGGGGCCAGTGATACGCAGTATTTT. It encodes CSARDLTGASDTQYF.

The rearrangement joins TRBV6-2 or TRBV6-3 to TRBJ1-2; TRBD1 aligns across 9 bases. Germline V gene sequence: CDR1 MNHEY, CDR2 SVGEGT. The V segment lost 5 bases and the J segment 4 bases; nucleotides outside the gene matches: 14. The CDR3 covers 17 residues. Here the CDR3 DNA reads TGTGCCAGCAGTCTACCCTCTGCGGGACAGGGTGTCTATGGCTACACCTTC. This sequence encodes CASSLPSAGQGVYGYTF.

This chain links TRBV20-1 with TRBJ1-1, with unresolved D. V was cut by 6 bases and J by 2 bases, with 7 bases left in between. The CDR3 is 11 amino acids. Germline CDR1 DFQATT, CDR2 SNEGSKA (reference sequence). The CDR3 DNA is TGCAGTGCACCGATTAACACTGAAGCTTTCTTT. This sequence encodes CSAPINTEAFF.

This clonotype was recorded only once. The gene calls are TRBV20-1 and TRBJ2-1; 8 bases align to TRBD2. After removal of 2 bases from V and 7 bases from J, the junction contained 13 bases not matched to a gene. The CDR3 sequence is 16 residues long. Germline CDR1 is DFQATT and CDR2 is SNEGSKA (reference sequence). The CDR3 spells CSARPSTGTRSNEQFF. The DNA for the CDR3 is TGCAGTGCTAGACCAAGCACCGGGACTAGAAGTAATGAGCAGTTCTTC.

V and J are TRBV5-5 and TRBJ1-5; a possible D gene is TRBD1 (6 bases). Germline values: CDR1 SGHKS, CDR2 YYEKEE (reference sequence). The CDR3 extends over 14 amino acids. Trimming left V 4 bases short and J 2 bases short, with 10 bases between. Written as DNA, the CDR3 is TGTGCCAGCAGCCCCGGACAGCGCAATCAGCCCCAGCATTTT. Translation: CASSPGQRNQPQHF. The full variable domain, rest sourced from reference TRBV5-5 and TRBJ1-5, is DAGVTQSPTHLIKTRGQQVTLRCSPISGHKSVSWYQQVLGQGPQFIFQYYEKEERGRGNFPDRFSARQFPNYSSELNVNALLLGDSALYLCASSPGQRNQPQHFGDGTRLSIL.

This clonotype was picked up a small number of times. V gene TRBV6-5 combines with J gene TRBJ2-3; 8 bases are shared with TRBD2. The trim removed 6 bases at V and 5 bases at J, leaving 13 bases unmatched. The CDR3 covers 16 residues. The V gene's germline CDR1 is MNHEY and CDR2 SVGAGI. The CDR3 DNA sequence: TGTGCCAGCAGATACCACGGCGGGGGGCCGCGAGATACGCAGTATTTT. Translation: CASRYHGGGPRDTQYF.

This chain links TRBV4-1 with TRBJ2-4; D gene uncertain. The CDR3 contains 12 residues. V was clipped by 0 bases and J by 7 bases, with 4 bases between them. CDR1 is MGHRA and CDR2 is YSYEKL in the germline V gene. CDR3 nucleotides: TGCGCCAGCAGCCAAGACTTGAACATTCAGTACTTC. Protein product: CASSQDLNIQYF.

The chain carries TRBV9 and TRBJ1-1; 8 nucleotides agree with TRBD1. Germline CDR1 and CDR2: SGDLS and YYNGEE. The CDR3 has 20 amino acids. The J segment lost 1 base and the V segment lost 0 bases, leaving 17 bases of the junction unmatched. CDR3 region: CASSVGPGGTGSASNTEAFF. The CDR3 DNA follows: TGTGCCAGCAGCGTAGGCCCAGGGGGCACGGGATCCGCGTCGAACACTGAAGCTTTCTTT.

The gene calls are TRBV30 and TRBJ1-1, with D hard to call. The V end was cut by 2 bases, the J end by 1 base, with 20 bases between. Germline CDR1 and CDR2: GTSNPN and SVGIG (reference sequence). CDR3 length: 17 amino acids. CDR3 nucleotide sequence: TGTGCCTGGAGTCCCCTGAAATTTCTCGGTCGGAACACTGAAGCTTTCTTT. It codes for CAWSPLKFLGRNTEAFF.

Here the CDR3 reads CATTEGFYGYTF. Here the CDR3 DNA reads TGTGCCACCACTGAGGGATTCTATGGCTACACCTTC. The rearrangement joins TRBV6-1 to TRBJ1-2; D gene ambiguous. The CDR3 has 12 amino acids. The germline gives CDR1 MNHNS, CDR2 SASEGT. Trimming stripped 10 bases from V and 4 bases from J, with 13 bases between.

This chain links TRBV20-1 with TRBJ2-7; TRBD1 aligns across 7 bases. The length of the CDR3 is 12 residues. Germline values: CDR1 DFQATT, CDR2 SNEGSKA (reference sequence). The V and J ends lost 7 bases and 8 bases, in that order; junction bases with no gene match: 11. CDR3 DNA sequence: TGCAGTGTTTGGTGGACAGGAGAAAAGCAGTACTTC. Protein sequence: CSVWWTGEKQYF.

This clonotype was picked up a small number of times. The chain has TRBV19 and TRBJ2-7, with TRBD2 matching over 14 bases. V lost 3 bases and J lost 4; bases outside the gene matches: 5. The CDR3 has 16 amino acids. The germline gives CDR1 LNHDA, CDR2 SQIVND (reference sequence). The CDR3 loop reads CASSMATSGGEYEQYF. CDR3 nucleotides: TGTGCCAGTAGTATGGCGACTAGCGGGGGGGAATACGAGCAGTACTTC.

In its sample, this clonotype was seen a few times. The chain recombines TRBV28 with TRBJ1-5; possibly TRBD1 for D (6 bases). Trimming stripped 7 bases from V and 0 bases from J, with 19 bases between. CDR3 length: 17 amino acids. Germline CDR1 is MDHEN and CDR2 is SYDVKM. In DNA, the CDR3 is TGTGCCAGCACCTCACTCAGGGGCAGAATTAGCAATCAGCCCCAGCATTTT. Its translation: CASTSLRGRISNQPQHF.

The V gene is TRBV6-5, the J gene TRBJ2-2, with TRBD1 identical over 8 bases. Germline V gene lookup returns CDR1 MNHEY and CDR2 SVGAGI. This CDR3 region has 17 residues. The V segment lost 2 bases and the J segment 1 base; nucleotides outside the gene matches: 6. CDR3 in amino acids: CASSYPSGTGNTGELFF. The CDR3 nucleotides read TGTGCCAGCAGTTACCCCTCCGGGACAGGGAACACCGGGGAGCTGTTTTTT.